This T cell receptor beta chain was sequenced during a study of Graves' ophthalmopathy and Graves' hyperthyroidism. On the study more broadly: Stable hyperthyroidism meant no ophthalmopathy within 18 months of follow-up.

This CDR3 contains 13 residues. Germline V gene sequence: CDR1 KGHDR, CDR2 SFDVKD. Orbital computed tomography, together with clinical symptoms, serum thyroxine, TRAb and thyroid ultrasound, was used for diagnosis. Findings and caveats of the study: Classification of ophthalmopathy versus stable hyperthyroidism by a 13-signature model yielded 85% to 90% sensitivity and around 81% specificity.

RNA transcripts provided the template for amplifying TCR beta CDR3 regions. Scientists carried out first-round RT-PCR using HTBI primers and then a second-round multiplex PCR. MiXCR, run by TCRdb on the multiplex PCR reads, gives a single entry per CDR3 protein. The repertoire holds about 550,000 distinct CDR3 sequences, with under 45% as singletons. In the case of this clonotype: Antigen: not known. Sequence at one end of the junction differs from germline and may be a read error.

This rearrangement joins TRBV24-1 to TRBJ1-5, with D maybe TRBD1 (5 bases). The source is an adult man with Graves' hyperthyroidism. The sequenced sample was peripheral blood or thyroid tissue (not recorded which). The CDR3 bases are TGTGCCACCAGTCCGGGACCGTATCAGCCCCGGCATTTT. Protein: CATSPGPYQPRHF.